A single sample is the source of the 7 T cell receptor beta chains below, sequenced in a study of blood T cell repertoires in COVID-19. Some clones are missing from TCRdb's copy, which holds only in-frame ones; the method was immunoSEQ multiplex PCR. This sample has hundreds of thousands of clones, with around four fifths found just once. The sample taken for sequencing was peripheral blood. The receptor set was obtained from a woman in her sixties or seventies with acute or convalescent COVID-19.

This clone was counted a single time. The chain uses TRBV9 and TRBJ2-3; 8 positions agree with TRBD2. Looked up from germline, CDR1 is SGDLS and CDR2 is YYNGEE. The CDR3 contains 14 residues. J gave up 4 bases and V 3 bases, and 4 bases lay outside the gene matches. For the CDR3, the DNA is TGTGCCAGCAGCGGACGGGGGGGACCAGATACGCAGTATTTT. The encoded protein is CASSGRGGPDTQYF.

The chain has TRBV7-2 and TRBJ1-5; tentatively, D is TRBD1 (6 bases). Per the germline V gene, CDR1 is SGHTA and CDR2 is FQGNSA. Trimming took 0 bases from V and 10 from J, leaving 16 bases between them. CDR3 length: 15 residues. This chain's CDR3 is CASSLAPGGGRPQHF. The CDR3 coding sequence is TGTGCCAGCAGCTTAGCTCCGGGGGGCGGCCGACCCCAGCATTTT.

The CDR3 region has the DNA TGTGCCAGCAGTAAAGACAGGGGACAGTGGGATACGCAGTATTTT. The encoded protein is CASSKDRGQWDTQYF. The gene calls are TRBV2 and TRBJ2-3, with 8 bases that match TRBD1. The CDR3 contains 15 residues. The trim removed 5 bases at V and 6 bases at J, leaving 10 bases unmatched. The germline CDR1 and CDR2 sequences are SNHLY and FYNNEI.

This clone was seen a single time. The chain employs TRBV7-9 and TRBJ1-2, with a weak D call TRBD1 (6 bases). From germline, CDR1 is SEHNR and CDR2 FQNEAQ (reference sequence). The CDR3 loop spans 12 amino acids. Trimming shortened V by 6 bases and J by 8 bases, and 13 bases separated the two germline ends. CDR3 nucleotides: TGTGCCAGCAGGAGGGGGTTCGAGGGCTACACCTTC. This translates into CASRRGFEGYTF.

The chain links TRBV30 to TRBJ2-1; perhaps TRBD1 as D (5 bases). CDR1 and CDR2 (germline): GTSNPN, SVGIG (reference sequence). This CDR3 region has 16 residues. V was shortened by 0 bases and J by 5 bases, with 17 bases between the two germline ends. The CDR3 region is CAWSVHGRARHNEQFF. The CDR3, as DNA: TGTGCCTGGAGTGTACATGGCAGGGCCAGGCACAATGAGCAGTTCTTC. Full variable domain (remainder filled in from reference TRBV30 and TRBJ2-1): SQTIHQWPATLVQPVGSPLSLECTVEGTSNPNLYWYRQAAGRGLQLLFYSVGIGQISSEVPQNLSASRPQDRQFILSSKKLLLSDSGFYLCAWSVHGRARHNEQFFGPGTRLTVL.

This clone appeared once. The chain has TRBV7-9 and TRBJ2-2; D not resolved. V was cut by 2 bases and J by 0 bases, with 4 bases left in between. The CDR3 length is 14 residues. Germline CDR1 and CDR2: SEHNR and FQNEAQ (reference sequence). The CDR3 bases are TGTGCCAGCAGCTTAACTTCGAACACCGGGGAGCTGTTTTTT. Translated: CASSLTSNTGELFF.

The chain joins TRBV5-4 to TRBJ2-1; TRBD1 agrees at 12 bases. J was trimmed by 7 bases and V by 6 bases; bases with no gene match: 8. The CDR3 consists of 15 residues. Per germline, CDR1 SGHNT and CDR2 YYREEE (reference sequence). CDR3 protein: CASTTPGQGANEQFF. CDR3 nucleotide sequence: TGTGCCAGCACCACACCGGGACAGGGGGCAAATGAGCAGTTCTTC.